Listed below are T cell receptor beta chains from one sample, sequenced in a study of beta chain features in type 1 diabetes. Repertoires were generated with immunoSEQ multiplex PCR, while TCRdb's copy carries only in-frame clones and drops some. The repertoire has some 350,000 clones, 13% of them found once; the top ten carry about 0.016%. The specimen was naive CD4+ T cells from blood. Receptors were obtained from a woman under 30 with type 1 diabetes. The CDR3 runs from the conserved cysteine through the conserved F or W. Fields, in order: J gene, clone size, V gene, D gene, CDR3 protein, CDR3 DNA. The D gene is left open where the match is weak. The size of a clone is reported for some rows only, either as once, few or many, or as a class for expanded clones.

J gene: TRBJ2-1
clone size: few
V gene: TRBV7-9
D gene: TRBD1
CDR3 protein: CASSRDRGLSYNEQFF
CDR3 DNA: TGTGCCAGCAGCAGGGACAGGGGGCTCTCCTACAATGAGCAGTTCTTC

J gene: TRBJ2-2
clone size: .
V gene: TRBV7-3
D gene: .
CDR3 protein: CASSMRVSGELFF
CDR3 DNA: TGTGCCAGCAGCATGAGGGTTAGCGGGGAGCTGTTTTTT

J gene: TRBJ2-3
clone size: .
V gene: TRBV5-1
D gene: TRBD2
CDR3 protein: CASSNGLAGGGTTDTQYF
CDR3 DNA: TGCGCCAGCAGCAACGGACTAGCGGGAGGAGGGACCACAGATACGCAGTATTTT

J gene: TRBJ2-5
clone size: few
V gene: TRBV27
D gene: .
CDR3 protein: CASRGAATGRETQYF
CDR3 DNA: TGTGCCAGCAGGGGGGCGGCTACCGGGCGGGAGACCCAGTACTTC

J gene: TRBJ2-1
clone size: few
V gene: TRBV7-3
D gene: TRBD2
CDR3 protein: CASSSLGGGSVRNEQFF
CDR3 DNA: TGTGCCAGCAGCTCCCTGGGCGGCGGGAGTGTGAGGAATGAGCAGTTCTTC

J gene: TRBJ2-5
clone size: .
V gene: TRBV5-4
D gene: TRBD2
CDR3 protein: CASSPETSVRETQYF
CDR3 DNA: TGTGCCAGCAGCCCGGAGACTAGCGTCCGGGAGACCCAGTACTTC

J gene: TRBJ1-2
clone size: few
V gene: TRBV29-1
D gene: TRBD1
CDR3 protein: CSVPARTGTYF
CDR3 DNA: TGCAGCGTCCCCGCTCGGACAGGGACGTACTTC

J gene: TRBJ2-7
clone size: few
V gene: TRBV23-1
D gene: .
CDR3 protein: CASSRGFDSSIPYEQYF
CDR3 DNA: TGCGCCAGCAGTCGTGGGTTTGACAGTTCGATACCCTACGAGCAGTACTTC

J gene: TRBJ1-2
clone size: few
V gene: TRBV5-1
D gene: TRBD1
CDR3 protein: CASSLQGDGYTF
CDR3 DNA: TGCGCCAGCAGCTTGCAGGGGGATGGCTACACCTTC

J gene: TRBJ2-4
clone size: few
V gene: TRBV7-9
D gene: .
CDR3 protein: CASSLDTGTKNIQYF
CDR3 DNA: TGTGCCAGCAGCCTGGATACAGGGACCAAAAACATTCAGTACTTC

J gene: TRBJ2-1
clone size: .
V gene: TRBV11-3
D gene: TRBD2
CDR3 protein: CASSPGTSGNINYNEQFF
CDR3 DNA: TGTGCCAGCAGCCCTGGGACTAGCGGGAATATAAACTACAATGAGCAGTTCTTC

J gene: TRBJ1-3
clone size: few
V gene: TRBV14
D gene: .
CDR3 protein: CASSPSRSGNTIYF
CDR3 DNA: TGTGCCAGCAGCCCGTCCCGCTCTGGAAACACCATATATTTT

J gene: TRBJ2-2
clone size: few
V gene: TRBV28
D gene: .
CDR3 protein: CASFVGTQSTGELFF
CDR3 DNA: TGTGCCAGCTTTGTGGGCACCCAGAGCACCGGGGAGCTGTTTTTT

J gene: TRBJ1-1
clone size: .
V gene: TRBV19
D gene: .
CDR3 protein: CASSIHRVGTEAFF
CDR3 DNA: TGTGCCAGTAGTATACACAGGGTGGGTACTGAAGCTTTCTTT

J gene: TRBJ1-2
clone size: few
V gene: TRBV30
D gene: TRBD1
CDR3 protein: CASYPGTAAYGYTF
CDR3 DNA: TGTGCCTCCTATCCCGGGACAGCGGCCTATGGCTACACCTTC

J gene: TRBJ1-2
clone size: .
V gene: TRBV28
D gene: TRBD1
CDR3 protein: CASRPGQGSGYTF
CDR3 DNA: TGTGCCAGCAGGCCGGGACAGGGGAGCGGCTACACCTTC

J gene: TRBJ1-2
clone size: few
V gene: TRBV6-5
D gene: TRBD1
CDR3 protein: CAIRPGTGYGYTF
CDR3 DNA: TGTGCCATAAGGCCGGGGACAGGGTATGGCTACACCTTC

J gene: TRBJ2-3
clone size: .
V gene: TRBV6-5
D gene: TRBD2
CDR3 protein: CASSWSGLAGADTQYF
CDR3 DNA: TGTGCCAGCAGTTGGTCCGGACTAGCGGGAGCAGATACGCAGTATTTT

J gene: TRBJ2-2
clone size: .
V gene: TRBV4-3
D gene: .
CDR3 protein: CASSQDPPGRDTGELFF
CDR3 DNA: TGCGCCAGCAGCCAAGATCCTCCAGGAAGAGACACCGGGGAGCTGTTTTTT

J gene: TRBJ1-1
clone size: few
V gene: TRBV25-1
D gene: .
CDR3 protein: CASSPGGGTEAFF
CDR3 DNA: TGTGCCAGCAGCCCCGGGGGGGGAACTGAAGCTTTCTTT

J gene: TRBJ2-5
clone size: few
V gene: TRBV29-1
D gene: TRBD2
CDR3 protein: CSVGTSGRGETQYF
CDR3 DNA: TGCAGCGTGGGGACTAGCGGGAGGGGGGAGACCCAGTACTTC

J gene: TRBJ2-3
clone size: few
V gene: TRBV9
D gene: .
CDR3 protein: CASSVSSTDTQYF
CDR3 DNA: TGTGCCAGCAGCGTATCTAGCACAGATACGCAGTATTTT

J gene: TRBJ2-2
clone size: .
V gene: TRBV18
D gene: .
CDR3 protein: CASSPFEQPNTGELFF
CDR3 DNA: TGTGCCAGCTCACCATTCGAACAGCCGAACACCGGGGAGCTGTTTTTT

J gene: TRBJ2-3
clone size: .
V gene: TRBV23-1
D gene: TRBD2
CDR3 protein: CASTPHGRREAGLSEGTDTQYF
CDR3 DNA: TGCGCCAGCACGCCCCACGGGAGGCGGGAGGCTGGTTTATCGGAGGGGACAGATACGCAGTATTTT

J gene: TRBJ2-5
clone size: few
V gene: TRBV7-9
D gene: TRBD2
CDR3 protein: CASSSKKRASGFQETQYF
CDR3 DNA: TGTGCCAGCAGCTCTAAGAAGAGGGCTAGCGGGTTCCAAGAGACCCAGTACTTC

J gene: TRBJ1-4
clone size: few
V gene: TRBV19
D gene: TRBD1
CDR3 protein: CASSPRDRGKTNEKLFF
CDR3 DNA: TGTGCCAGTAGTCCCCGGGACAGGGGCAAAACTAATGAAAAACTGTTTTTT

J gene: TRBJ2-6
clone size: .
V gene: TRBV30
D gene: TRBD1
CDR3 protein: CACGGRGTGANVLTF
CDR3 DNA: TGTGCCTGTGGGGGCAGGGGGACTGGGGCCAACGTCCTGACTTTC

J gene: TRBJ2-1
clone size: .
V gene: TRBV5-1
D gene: TRBD2
CDR3 protein: CASSSPTSGISSYNEQFF
CDR3 DNA: TGCGCCAGCAGCTCTCCGACTAGCGGGATCAGCTCCTACAATGAGCAGTTCTTC